Many counts were recorded for the clone carrying this T cell receptor (beta chain). Its antigen is as yet unknown. The germline V and J ends were trimmed by 6 bases and 0 bases, with 8 bases remaining between them. Germline CDR1 and CDR2: SGHAT and FQNNGV. The CDR3 consists of 13 residues. Reliance was placed on clinical symptoms, serum thyroxine, TRAb, thyroid ultrasound and orbital computed tomography for diagnosis. The sample comes from a study of Graves' ophthalmopathy and Graves' hyperthyroidism. Overall study findings and caveats: A roughly 80% specificity and 85% to 90% sensitivity were achieved by a 13-signature model that separated ophthalmopathy from stable hyperthyroidism.

RNA transcripts served as template for amplifying TCR beta CDR3 sequences. HTBI primers were used in a first-round RT-PCR, which preceded a second-round multiplex PCR. MiXCR was run by TCRdb on the multiplex PCR reads, yielding one entry per CDR3 protein. The table records over a million distinct CDR3 sequences, about 35% of them present only once. The TCR sequence derives from an adult man with Graves' hyperthyroidism. This chain links TRBV11-2 with TRBJ1-2; D remains unclear. The specimen was peripheral blood or thyroid tissue (not recorded which). The CDR3 reads CASSTEANYGYTF. CDR3 nucleotides: TGTGCCAGCAGTACAGAGGCTAACTATGGCTACACCTTC.